Listed below are T cell receptor beta chains from one sample, sequenced in a study of blood T cells in healthy people across ages. Each CDR3 protein gets one entry after TCRdb re-called the 5' RACE reads with MiXCR. The data show approximately 1.5 million distinct CDR3 sequences, roughly 32% seen once. Source material: blood. The receptors shown here come from a woman aged 25 to 39 in good health. The CDR3 runs from the conserved cysteine through the conserved F or W. A D gene is named only where the DNA matches it firmly. A row's size may be missing; if present it is once, few, many or a size class.

j_call d_call clone_size v_call cdr3_aa cdr3_nt
TRBJ2-1 TRBD1 few TRBV29-1 CSVVRDRGREQFF TGCAGCGTTGTCCGGGACAGGGGGCGTGAGCAGTTCTTC
TRBJ2-7 TRBD1 few TRBV7-8 CASSPWDRVAYEQYF TGTGCCAGCAGCCCCTGGGACAGGGTTGCCTACGAGCAGTACTTC
TRBJ2-5 NA NA TRBV14 CASSQGFTFQETQYF TGTGCCAGCAGCCAAGGATTTACCTTCCAAGAGACCCAGTACTTC
TRBJ2-2 TRBD1 once TRBV5-1 CASSFGQGANTGELFF TGCGCCAGCAGCTTCGGACAGGGGGCTAACACCGGGGAGCTGTTTTTT
TRBJ2-3 TRBD2 few TRBV20-1 CSAHGLAGALSTDTQYF TGCAGTGCTCACGGACTAGCGGGGGCCCTTAGCACAGATACGCAGTATTTT
TRBJ2-5 NA few TRBV20-1 CSARVSQTQYF TGCAGTGCTAGAGTTAGCCAGACCCAGTACTTC
TRBJ2-1 TRBD2 few TRBV11-1 CASSLEILAGDEQFF TGTGCCAGCAGCTTAGAGATCCTAGCGGGGGATGAGCAGTTCTTC
TRBJ2-7 TRBD2 NA TRBV6-6 CASSPLAGGPSEQYF TGTGCCAGCAGTCCGCTAGCGGGAGGGCCAAGCGAGCAGTACTTC
TRBJ2-5 NA NA TRBV11-2 CASSLAGMGETQYF TGTGCCAGCAGCTTAGCCGGGATGGGAGAGACCCAGTACTTC
TRBJ1-6 TRBD1 few TRBV10-1 CASGGDRASPLHF TGCGCCAGCGGCGGGGACAGGGCTTCACCCCTCCACTTT
TRBJ1-5 NA few TRBV4-1 CASSQGWQSNQPQHF TGCGCCAGCAGCCAAGGCTGGCAGTCCAATCAGCCCCAGCATTTT
TRBJ2-1 NA NA TRBV6-5 CASSSGGDYNEQFF TGTGCCAGCAGCTCTGGCGGGGACTACAATGAGCAGTTCTTC
TRBJ1-1 NA NA TRBV10-2 CASSERRGGADTEAFF TGCGCCAGCAGTGAGCGCCGGGGAGGGGCCGACACTGAAGCTTTCTTT
TRBJ2-7 TRBD2 many TRBV20-1 CSASTSGSYEQYF TGCAGTGCTTCTACTAGCGGGAGTTACGAGCAGTACTTC
TRBJ1-2 NA NA TRBV6-2/TRBV6-3 CASSSGGGSNYGYTF TGTGCCAGCAGTTCCGGGGGGGGAAGTAACTATGGCTACACCTTC
TRBJ2-5 NA few TRBV3-1 CASSPWDQETQYF TGTGCCAGCAGCCCCTGGGACCAAGAGACCCAGTACTTC
TRBJ2-3 NA NA TRBV15 CATSSARDSSTDTQYF TGTGCCACCAGCAGTGCCAGAGACTCTAGCACAGATACGCAGTATTTT
TRBJ2-1 TRBD2 NA TRBV20-1 CSAIGGRRNEQFF TGCAGTGCTATTGGCGGGAGACGAAATGAGCAGTTCTTC
TRBJ2-7 TRBD1 NA TRBV28 CASSNRQGAQHEQYF TGTGCCAGCAGTAACAGACAGGGGGCTCAGCACGAGCAGTACTTC
TRBJ2-5 NA few TRBV6-1 CASRRASEETQYF TGTGCCAGCAGACGGGCTTCAGAAGAGACCCAGTACTTC
TRBJ2-3 NA many TRBV29-1 CSSGGRAGTDTQYF TGCAGCTCTGGAGGCAGGGCAGGAACAGATACGCAGTATTTT
TRBJ1-2 NA few TRBV10-3 CATGQRNDYGYTF TGTGCCACCGGGCAGCGTAACGACTATGGCTACACCTTC
TRBJ2-5 NA NA TRBV20-1 CSALTAGGETQYF TGCAGTGCTTTGACAGCGGGTGGAGAGACCCAGTACTTC
TRBJ2-7 TRBD2 few TRBV6-5 CASSYSSRGAYEQYF TGTGCCAGCAGTTACTCGTCGCGGGGGGCCTACGAGCAGTACTTC
TRBJ2-1 TRBD2 few TRBV4-1 CASSPTSNSYNEQFF TGCGCCAGCAGCCCGACTAGCAACTCCTACAATGAGCAGTTCTTC
TRBJ2-2 NA NA TRBV7-2 CASSLAPRGAKVGELFF TGTGCCAGCAGCTTAGCCCCAAGGGGGGCCAAGGTTGGGGAGCTGTTTTTT
TRBJ2-3 TRBD2 NA TRBV7-9 CASSSGLAGETDTQYF TGTGCCAGCAGCTCAGGACTAGCGGGGGAAACAGATACGCAGTATTTT
TRBJ2-1 TRBD1 few TRBV20-1 CSATVLRQGRENEQFF TGCAGTGCTACAGTTTTACGACAGGGTCGAGAAAATGAGCAGTTCTTC
TRBJ2-3 NA NA TRBV3-1 CASSQDRGNLADTQYF TGTGCCAGCAGCCAAGACCGGGGGAATTTGGCAGATACGCAGTATTTT
TRBJ2-3 NA NA TRBV6-1 CASRGRDHTYTQYF TGTGCCAGCAGGGGCCGGGACCATACGTATACGCAGTATTTT
TRBJ2-3 NA few TRBV7-2 CASSSPREKPSTDTQYF TGTGCCAGCAGCTCCCCGAGGGAAAAACCTAGCACAGATACGCAGTATTTT
TRBJ1-2 NA few TRBV7-9 CASSFGTLGYTF TGTGCCAGCAGCTTCGGGACCCTGGGCTACACCTTC
TRBJ2-7 TRBD1 NA TRBV28 CASSEQGAREQYF TGTGCCAGCAGCGAACAGGGGGCGCGTGAGCAGTACTTC
TRBJ2-6 NA NA TRBV20-1 CSAPLGYSSGANVLTF TGCAGTGCCCCCCTGGGGTACTCCTCTGGGGCCAACGTCCTGACTTTC
TRBJ2-1 TRBD1 NA TRBV20-1 CSARDPGQGLLNEQFF TGCAGTGCTAGAGATCCGGGACAGGGGCTTCTCAATGAGCAGTTCTTC
TRBJ2-3 NA NA TRBV9 CASSVGGTDAQYF TGTGCCAGCAGCGTAGGGGGAACAGATGCGCAGTATTTT
TRBJ1-2 NA many TRBV11-2 CASSPPGSYGYTF TGTGCCAGCAGCCCACCCGGGAGCTATGGCTACACCTTC
TRBJ2-1 TRBD2 few TRBV7-2 CASSLVVGGTYNEQFF TGTGCCAGCAGCTTAGTAGTCGGGGGGACCTACAATGAGCAGTTCTTC
TRBJ1-4 TRBD1 NA TRBV5-5 CAGSLETGGDEKLFF TGTGCCGGCAGCTTGGAGACAGGGGGAGATGAAAAACTGTTTTTT
TRBJ2-3 TRBD2 many TRBV7-2 CASSLVAGASDTQYF TGTGCCAGCAGCTTAGTAGCGGGGGCGTCGGATACGCAGTATTTT
TRBJ2-7 NA few TRBV7-9 CASSPLSSERPYEQYF TGTGCCAGCAGCCCCCTAAGTAGCGAGAGGCCCTACGAGCAGTACTTC
TRBJ1-2 NA few TRBV6-1 CAILTWAGIGYGYTF TGTGCCATTCTCACTTGGGCAGGGATCGGTTATGGCTACACCTTC
TRBJ1-4 NA few TRBV20-1 CSADRPGSEKLFF TGCAGTGCTGACAGGCCGGGGAGTGAAAAACTGTTTTTT
TRBJ2-7 NA few TRBV6-6 CASSYSWSSENEQYF TGTGCCAGCAGTTACTCGTGGAGTTCGGAAAACGAGCAGTACTTC
TRBJ2-7 TRBD2 NA TRBV20-1 CSARDLIAGGYEQYF TGCAGTGCTAGAGATTTAATAGCGGGAGGGTACGAGCAGTACTTC
TRBJ2-7 TRBD1 few TRBV29-1 CSVRTGTGAYGQYF TGCAGCGTCCGTACCGGGACAGGGGCCTACGGGCAGTACTTC
TRBJ1-2 NA few TRBV12-3/TRBV12-4 CASSRGFPNYGYTF TGTGCCAGCAGCCGTGGATTCCCCAACTATGGCTACACCTTC
TRBJ1-2 NA many TRBV12-3/TRBV12-4 CASTSLDGYTF TGTGCCAGCACCTCCCTGGATGGCTACACCTTC
TRBJ2-3 NA once TRBV10-3 CAVSPKVGGQGADTQYF TGTGCCGTCAGTCCCAAGGTGGGGGGGCAGGGGGCAGATACGCAGTATTTT
TRBJ1-5 NA NA TRBV27 CASKRGNQPQHF TGTGCCAGCAAAAGGGGGAATCAGCCCCAGCATTTT
TRBJ1-2 NA NA TRBV20-1 CSARPRAAGYTF TGCAGTGCTCGGCCCAGGGCAGCTGGCTACACCTTC
TRBJ2-3 NA NA TRBV7-6 CASSLVLRDTDTQYF TGTGCCAGCAGCTTAGTTTTGAGGGACACAGATACGCAGTATTTT
TRBJ2-3 TRBD2 NA TRBV7-9 CVTGTSGATTQYF TGTGTTACCGGGACTAGCGGGGCCACTACGCAGTATTTT
TRBJ2-1 TRBD1 few TRBV7-3 CASSPQGAKSNEQFF TGTGCCAGCAGCCCACAGGGGGCGAAATCGAATGAGCAGTTCTTC
TRBJ1-2 TRBD1 NA TRBV25-1 CASSDPTGGVNYGYTF TGTGCCAGCAGTGACCCGACAGGGGGGGTCAACTATGGCTACACCTTC
TRBJ2-4 TRBD2 NA TRBV15 CATSALAGGPDIQYF TGTGCCACCAGCGCCCTAGCGGGAGGGCCCGACATTCAGTACTTC
TRBJ2-7 TRBD2 few TRBV5-4 CASSSSGIGAYEQYF TGTGCCAGCAGCTCAAGCGGGATAGGGGCCTACGAGCAGTACTTC
TRBJ2-1 TRBD2 many TRBV12-3/TRBV12-4 CASSLTSGGAEQFF TGTGCCAGCAGTTTAACTAGCGGGGGGGCTGAGCAGTTCTTC